This T cell receptor beta chain was captured by sequencing in a study of prognosis after radiotherapy for stage I lung cancer. About the study: Post-radiotherapy, distant metastases were observed in a handful of patients (median roughly seven months), whereas no significant progression was observed in approximately 14.

Overall study results and limits: Post-therapy Shannon entropy was lower in patients developing distant metastases following stereotactic body radiation therapy. The study left the tumor specificity of the expanded TCR clones undetermined.

In germline, CDR1 is MDHEN, CDR2 SYDVKM. V was pared by 5 bases and J by 5 bases, with 11 bases of the junction left unmatched. This CDR3 is 15 amino acids long. It was by two-round multiplex PCR that TCR beta CDR3 was amplified from genomic DNA. Gene-specific primers for each TRBV and TRBJ gene drove first-round PCR. Universal primers were used in the second round of PCR. TCRdb ran MiXCR on the multiplex PCR reads and lists one entry per CDR3 protein. The table lists tens of thousands of distinct CDR3 sequences, roughly 37% of them singletons. Comments on this clonotype: Its antigen is unknown.

This receptor was identified in a donor older than 45 with non-small cell lung cancer. The sample in question was PBMCs, obtained before or after stereotactic body radiation therapy (not recorded which). V and J are TRBV28 and TRBJ2-7, with 8 bases fitting TRBD1. The CDR3 spells CASSTEGQGKDEQYF. DNA for the CDR3: TGTGCCAGCAGTACCGAAGGACAGGGTAAGGACGAGCAGTACTTC.